This TCR beta chain was profiled in a study of blood T cell repertoires in COVID-19. In the study overall: Samples of COVID-19 (acute and convalescent) were obtained from the United States, Italy and Spain. Sources were T cells, B-cell-depleted T cells, or PBMCs; the material itself was cDNA or gDNA.

Per the original methods: Using reference gene primer amplification, nucleated cell counts were estimated. Assay: immunoSEQ multiplex PCR; the TCRdb copy retains only in-frame clones and omits some. V and J calls and clone size are given by that table; D and trimming were obtained from the DNA. Altogether about 160,000 clones are present, 84% being singletons, with the ten largest covering over 12%. The V gene end was trimmed by 4 bases and the J gene end by 8 bases; junction bases not matched to a gene: 9. There are 15 residues in the CDR3. CDR1 MGHRA and CDR2 YSYEKL come from the germline V gene. The sample taken for sequencing was peripheral blood. V and J are TRBV4-1 and TRBJ2-1, with 9 bases that match TRBD2. The receptor's source is a man aged 18-30 years with active or convalescent COVID-19. Here the CDR3 DNA reads TGCGCCAGCAGCCTAAAGGCGGGACTAGCCGATGAGCAGTTCTTC. Its translation is CASSLKAGLADEQFF.